The 30 T cell receptor beta chains below all came from one sample that was sequenced in a study of blood T cells in healthy people across ages. A second PCR, run for about 6 to 12 cycles, used a sample-barcoded 5' primer plus a J-beta primer mix. TCRdb re-called the 5' RACE reads through MiXCR, storing one row per CDR3 protein. The data show approximately 940,000 distinct CDR3 sequences, with roughly 52% seen just once and around an eighth held by the top ten. The sequenced sample consisted of blood. The receptors stem from a man aged 25 to 40 in good health.

The chain employs TRBV5-1 and TRBJ2-3, with unresolved D. The germline V gene encodes CDR1 SGHRS and CDR2 YFSETQ. CDR3 size: 15 residues. V dropped 1 base and J dropped 2 bases, with 11 bases sitting between them. Here the CDR3 DNA reads TGCGCCAGCAGCTTGCAAAAGAGGATCACAGATACGCAGTATTTT. Translated, it gives CASSLQKRITDTQYF.

This chain connects TRBV29-1 to TRBJ2-7; 8 bases are shared with TRBD1. J lost 2 bases, V lost 5 bases, and 5 bases had no gene match. There are 13 residues in the CDR3. Germline assignment: CDR1 SQVTM and CDR2 ANQGSEA. The CDR3, as DNA: TGCAGCGTTAGACCGACAGGGGCCTACGAGCAGTACTTC. Translating gives CSVRPTGAYEQYF.

This clonotype was seen more than once but under ten times. This chain connects TRBV27 to TRBJ2-1; 10 bases are shared with TRBD2. With 5 bases clipped from V and 7 bases from J, the junction kept 8 bases outside the gene matches. CDR1 MNHEY and CDR2 SMNVEV come from the germline V gene (reference sequence). The CDR3 length is 15 residues. The DNA for the CDR3 is TGTGCCAGCAGTCTAATGAGCGGGGGGGGTAATGAGCAGTTCTTC. Protein sequence: CASSLMSGGGNEQFF.

The chain employs TRBV7-9 and TRBJ2-4, with 9 bases that match TRBD1. With 6 bases clipped from V and 8 bases from J, the junction kept 5 bases outside the gene matches. The germline V gene has CDR1 SEHNR and CDR2 FQNEAQ (reference sequence). The CDR3 sequence is 13 residues long. CDR3 amino acids: CASSLGQGDIQYF. DNA for the CDR3: TGTGCCAGCAGTTTGGGACAGGGAGACATTCAGTACTTC.

Only a few counts were recorded for this clonotype. CDR3 loop: CASSSPAQIWGTQYF. The CDR3 bases are TGTGCCAGCAGCTCGCCGGCTCAAATTTGGGGTACGCAGTATTTT. The chain links TRBV7-2 to TRBJ2-3; D gene unclear. Germline V gives CDR1 SGHTA, CDR2 FQGNSA. Trimming cost V 4 bases and J 8 bases, with 19 bases left between them. The CDR3 is made up of 15 amino acids.

CDR3 region: CASSLIQGQGGQPQHF. The CDR3 DNA sequence: TGTGCCAGCAGTTTAATCCAAGGACAGGGAGGTCAGCCCCAGCATTTT. The chain has TRBV28 and TRBJ1-5; 8 nucleotides agree with TRBD1. In germline, CDR1 is MDHEN, CDR2 SYDVKM. The V segment lost 2 bases and the J segment 6 bases; nucleotides outside the gene matches: 9. There are 16 residues in the CDR3.

The J gene is TRBJ1-1, the V gene TRBV2, with 8 bases fitting TRBD1. The junction had 6 bases not matched to a gene; V was cut back by 9 bases and J by 3 bases. The V gene's germline CDR1 is SNHLY and CDR2 FYNNEI. The CDR3 contains 13 residues. CDR3 nucleotide sequence: TGTGCCAGTAGACAGGGGCGGGACACTGAAGCTTTCTTT. Protein product: CASRQGRDTEAFF. The whole variable domain, filled in from reference TRBV2 and TRBJ1-1, reads EPEVTQTPSHQVTQMGQEVILRCVPISNHLYFYWYRQILGQKVEFLVSFYNNEISEKSEIFDDQFSVERPDGSNFTLKIRSTKLEDSAMYFCASRQGRDTEAFFGQGTRLTVV.

This chain joins TRBV4-1 and TRBJ2-6; D gene unclear. Germline lookup yields CDR1 MGHRA and CDR2 YSYEKL. V was trimmed by 0 bases and J by 5 bases, leaving 8 bases between them. The CDR3 is 15 amino acids. The CDR3 sequence: CASSQDQAWANVLTF. In DNA form, the CDR3 reads TGCGCCAGCAGCCAAGATCAGGCCTGGGCCAACGTCCTGACTTTC.

This clonotype was counted between two and nine times. The CDR3, as DNA: TGTGCCAGCATTCTAAGTTGGAATACCCGTGGGGTCGAGCAGTTCTTC. Translating gives CASILSWNTRGVEQFF. This rearrangement joins TRBV6-2 or TRBV6-3 to TRBJ2-1; D gene ambiguous. There are 16 residues in the CDR3. V was trimmed by 7 bases and J by 10 bases, leaving 26 bases between them. Germline V gene sequence: CDR1 MNHEY, CDR2 SVGEGT.

The V gene is TRBV29-1, the J gene TRBJ2-1, with a weak D call TRBD1 (6 bases). Trimming took 7 bases from V and 2 from J, leaving 9 bases between them. Germline CDR1 SQVTM, CDR2 ANQGSEA. The CDR3 totals 12 residues. The CDR3 DNA sequence: TGCAGCGGGACAGCCACCTACAATGAGCAGTTCTTC. It is translated as CSGTATYNEQFF.

Here the CDR3 DNA reads TGTGCCACCAGTGATGGAGGGCCAGGAGAGACCCAGTACTTC. It codes for CATSDGGPGETQYF. This rearrangement joins TRBV24-1 to TRBJ2-7, with D possibly matching TRBD2 (6 bases). The J call could be wrong; TRBJ2-5 is a better fit for the DNA end. Germline V gene data show CDR1 as KGHDR and CDR2 as SFDVKD. The CDR3 has 14 residues.

This chain connects TRBV27 to TRBJ2-7, with D possibly being TRBD1 (5 bases). Trimming cost V 6 bases and J 6 bases, with 18 bases left between them. Germline assignment: CDR1 MNHEY and CDR2 SMNVEV (reference sequence). The CDR3 is 14 amino acids. This chain's CDR3 is CASSLMGPVGEQYF. The CDR3 DNA is TGTGCCAGCAGCCTCATGGGGCCCGTCGGCGAGCAGTACTTC.

V and J are TRBV29-1 and TRBJ1-2; 7 bases line up with TRBD1. After removal of 6 bases from V and 5 bases from J, the junction contained 12 bases not matched to a gene. This CDR3 contains 14 residues. Germline CDR1 is SQVTM and CDR2 is ANQGSEA. The CDR3 DNA is TGCAGCGTGACAGGGCTGGAGGGATCTTATGGCTACACCTTC. Residues: CSVTGLEGSYGYTF. The complete variable domain, with remaining parts taken from reference TRBV29-1 and TRBJ1-2, reads SAVISQKPSRDICQRGTSLTIQCQVDSQVTMMFWYRQQPGQSLTLIATANQGSEATYESGFVIDKFPISRPNLTFSTLTVSNMSPEDSSIYLCSVTGLEGSYGYTFGSGTRLTVV.

The chain joins TRBV7-9 to TRBJ2-7; 7 bases match TRBD1. This CDR3 is built from 12 residues. Germline V gene data show CDR1 as SEHNR and CDR2 as FQNEAQ (reference sequence). Unmatched junction bases numbered 4, after V lost 5 bases and J lost 6 bases. The CDR3 coding sequence is TGTGCCAGCAGCGCGGACAGGACCGAGCAGTACTTC. It translates to CASSADRTEQYF.

The DNA for the CDR3 is TGTGCCAGCAGGGTAGGGGGGAACGCCTACGAGCAGTACTTC. As protein: CASRVGGNAYEQYF. The chain joins TRBV7-2 to TRBJ2-4; D may match TRBD1 or TRBD2 (6 bases each). The assigned J gene may be wrong: the sequence end matches TRBJ2-7 better. The CDR3 runs 14 residues. Germline CDR1 and CDR2: SGHTA and FQGNSA.

The gene calls are TRBV7-9 and TRBJ1-1, with D unclear. The length of the CDR3 is 14 residues. The V gene's germline CDR1 is SEHNR and CDR2 FQNEAQ (reference sequence). Trimming removed 5 bases from V and 4 bases from J, with 14 bases in between. Written as DNA, the CDR3 is TGTGCCAGCAGCCCTGACCCCCGAGGCACTGAAGCTTTCTTT. Its translation: CASSPDPRGTEAFF.

The V call is TRBV6-1, the J call TRBJ2-5, with 8 bases matching TRBD2. Looked up from germline, CDR1 is MNHNS and CDR2 is SASEGT. V lost 0 bases and J lost 2; bases outside the gene matches: 2. There are 15 residues in the CDR3. The CDR3 bases are TGTGCCAGCAGTGAAGCCGGGACTAGGCAAGAGACCCAGTACTTC. Protein product: CASSEAGTRQETQYF.

This clonotype was observed a few times. This sequence joins TRBV30 and TRBJ2-4; TRBD2 might be the D (6 bases). V was cut by 2 bases and J by 2 bases, with 13 bases left in between. CDR3 length: 15 amino acids. CDR1 is GTSNPN, CDR2 SVGIG, per germline (reference sequence). The CDR3 nucleotides read TGTGCCTGGAGTAATCGTAGCGGAACCAAAAACATTCAGTACTTC. Its translation: CAWSNRSGTKNIQYF.

This rearrangement joins TRBV20-1 to TRBJ2-1; 8 bases fit TRBD1. The J call may be mistaken, given a closer DNA end match to TRBJ2-7. CDR3 length: 15 residues. Germline V gives CDR1 DFQATT, CDR2 SNEGSKA (reference sequence). The CDR3 bases are TGCAGTGCTAGGAAAACAGGGGGTGGATACAATGAGCAGTACTTC. Encoded protein: CSARKTGGGYNEQYF.

This chain connects TRBV6-1 to TRBJ1-2, with D unresolved. The germline V gene has CDR1 MNHNS and CDR2 SASEGT. The CDR3 loop spans 14 amino acids. V dropped 0 bases and J dropped 3 bases, with 8 bases sitting between them. The CDR3 DNA follows: TGTGCCAGCAGTGAAGCGCTCCTTCACTATGGCTACACCTTC. Protein sequence: CASSEALLHYGYTF.

About this clonotype itself: This could be a read error, since a much larger clone is one nucleotide away. The V gene is TRBV7-8, the J gene TRBJ2-1; no clear D. The CDR3 sequence is 13 residues long. CDR1 is SGHVS and CDR2 is FQNEAQ in the germline V gene. Trimming pared 6 bases from V and 5 bases from J, leaving 11 bases between. CDR3 bases: TGTGCCAGCAGTTCCAAAACCAACAATGAGCAGTTCTTC. Protein: CASSSKTNNEQFF. Complete variable domain (other parts from reference TRBV7-8 and TRBJ2-1): GAGVSQSPRYKVAKRGQDVALRCDPISGHVSLFWYQQALGQGPEFLTYFQNEAQLDKSGLPSDRFFAERPEGSVSTLKIQRTQQEDSAVYLCASSSKTNNEQFFGPGTRLTVL.

The sample holds a few counts of this clonotype. For the CDR3, the DNA is TGTGCCAGCAGCACTCCCTTCAGACGAGACAGGGACTCCTACGAGCAGTACTTC. Amino acid sequence: CASSTPFRRDRDSYEQYF. V usage is TRBV7-9 and J usage is TRBJ2-7; 7 nucleotides agree with TRBD1. Trimming took 5 bases from V and 0 from J; bases not matched to a gene: 16. Germline CDR1 is SEHNR and CDR2 is FQNEAQ (reference sequence). The length of the CDR3 is 18 residues.

This chain uses TRBV18 with TRBJ2-5; a weak D match, TRBD2 (6 bases). The J call may be mistaken, given a closer DNA end match to TRBJ2-7. The CDR3 spans 17 residues. CDR1 is KGHSH and CDR2 is LQKENI in the germline V gene. CDR3 in amino acids: CASSPFEAGLRPYEQYF. For the CDR3, the DNA is TGTGCCAGCTCACCATTTGAGGCGGGGCTCAGACCTTACGAGCAGTACTTC.

V is TRBV12-3 or TRBV12-4 and J is TRBJ2-7; TRBD1 agrees at 10 bases. This CDR3 comprises 15 residues. Trimming cost V 5 bases and J 3 bases; bases outside gene matches: 7. The CDR3 region is CASSLGTGAFYEQYF. The DNA for the CDR3 is TGTGCCAGCAGTCTAGGGACAGGGGCTTTCTACGAGCAGTACTTC.

The rearrangement uses TRBV12-3 or TRBV12-4 and TRBJ1-1, with D hard to call. The CDR3 covers 13 residues. Trimming left V 3 bases short and J 4 bases short, with 9 bases between. CDR3 residues: CASSFFEGTEAFF. CDR3 sequence (DNA): TGTGCCAGCAGTTTTTTCGAGGGCACTGAAGCTTTCTTT.

The chain combines TRBV6-1 with TRBJ2-7; the D call may be TRBD1 or TRBD2 (5 bases each). The assigned J gene may be wrong: the sequence end matches TRBJ2-5 better. The CDR3 sequence is 15 residues long. From germline, CDR1 is MNHNS and CDR2 SASEGT. CDR3 coding DNA: TGTGCCAGCAGTGAGAGGGGACGATCGGAGGAGACCCAGTACTTC. Residues: CASSERGRSEETQYF.

This clonotype appeared a few times. The V and J genes are TRBV6-6 and TRBJ2-1; 8 nucleotides align to TRBD1. This CDR3 has 16 residues. Germline V CDR1 and CDR2: MNHNY, SVGAGI (reference sequence). V dropped 5 bases and J dropped 4; count of bases not matched to a gene: 10. CDR3: CASSRRTGTEYNEQFF. The DNA for the CDR3 is TGTGCCAGCAGTCGCAGGACAGGGACGGAATACAATGAGCAGTTCTTC.

In its sample, this clonotype was seen a few times. This sequence joins TRBV20-1 and TRBJ2-3; 7 bases are a match to TRBD2. Germline CDR1 and CDR2: DFQATT and SNEGSKA (reference sequence). The CDR3 has 15 residues. The ends lost 2 bases at V and 1 base at J; junction bases unmatched: 6. This chain's CDR3 is CSARSPSGGTDTQYF. In nucleotides, the CDR3 is TGCAGTGCTAGATCTCCTAGCGGTGGCACAGATACGCAGTATTTT.

This clonotype occurred a few times. J is TRBJ1-2 and V is TRBV5-1, with D unclear. Germline values: CDR1 SGHRS, CDR2 YFSETQ. The CDR3 runs to 15 residues. Deletions cut 4 bases from V and 4 bases from J, with 17 bases between. The CDR3 sequence: CASSLDDGLGYGYTF. CDR3 nucleotide sequence: TGCGCCAGCAGCCTGGACGACGGACTAGGCTATGGCTACACCTTC.

The table lists this clonotype with a few counts. Just one base apart from a much larger clone, this may be a read error. The CDR3 sequence: CASSQQTLAGVVNEQYF. The CDR3 region has the DNA TGTGCCAGCAGCCAACAAACCCTAGCGGGGGTGGTCAATGAGCAGTACTTC. The J gene is TRBJ2-5, the V gene TRBV4-2; the match to TRBD2 covers 10 bases. CDR1 and CDR2 (germline): LGHNA, YNFKEQ. With V trimmed by 2 bases and J by 11 bases, 17 bases remained unmatched. The CDR3 totals 17 residues.